These 30 T cell receptor beta chains came from one sample sequenced in a study of blood T cell repertoires in COVID-19. Measured with immunoSEQ multiplex PCR; TCRdb has only the in-frame clones, and not every one. This table has almost 400,000 clones, nearly 90% appearing once. The sequenced material came from PBMCs or T cells enriched from blood (not recorded which). The receptor set was obtained from a woman aged 25 to 39 who had recovered from COVID-19.

The V and J genes are TRBV5-1 and TRBJ2-5, with TRBD1 as a possible D gene (6 bases). Between the trimmed V and J ends, which lost 3 bases and 5 bases, there was a span of 11 bases. Germline values: CDR1 SGHRS, CDR2 YFSETQ. The CDR3 loop spans 13 amino acids. The CDR3 sequence: CASSSRGLETQYF. The CDR3 DNA reads as TGCGCCAGCAGCTCCAGGGGTTTGGAGACCCAGTACTTC.

The rearrangement links TRBV11-2 to TRBJ1-2, with unresolved D. This CDR3 region has 17 residues. The germline V and J ends were trimmed by 1 base and 4 bases, with 19 bases remaining between them. The germline V gene encodes CDR1 SGHAT and CDR2 FQNNGV. CDR3 DNA: TGTGCCAGCAGCTTAGTTTTATCGCGGGGATCGAGCTATGGCTACACCTTC. It specifies CASSLVLSRGSSYGYTF.

The V gene is TRBV27, the J gene TRBJ1-2; a possible D gene is TRBD1 (5 bases). V dropped 5 bases and J dropped 2 bases, with 15 bases sitting between them. Germline CDR1 is MNHEY and CDR2 is SMNVEV (reference sequence). The CDR3 length is 15 residues. The CDR3 loop reads CASSPNGGKNYGYTF. The CDR3 coding sequence is TGTGCCAGCAGTCCCAACGGGGGGAAGAACTATGGCTACACCTTC.

V gene TRBV2 combines with J gene TRBJ2-1, with TRBD2 matching over 13 bases. From germline, CDR1 is SNHLY and CDR2 FYNNEI. The CDR3 runs 14 residues. With 4 bases clipped from V and 15 bases from J, the junction kept 9 bases outside the gene matches. CDR3 nucleotides: TGTGCCAGCAGTGGGGGGACTAGCGGGAAAGGTTTGTTCTTC. Amino acids: CASSGGTSGKGLFF. Supplemented by reference TRBV2 and TRBJ2-1, the full variable domain reads EPEVTQTPSHQVTQMGQEVILRCVPISNHLYFYWYRQILGQKVEFLVSFYNNEISEKSEIFDDQFSVERPDGSNFTLKIRSTKLEDSAMYFCASSGGTSGKGLFFGPGTRLTVL.

The chain joins TRBV7-9 to TRBJ1-1; D remains ambiguous. The germline V gene encodes CDR1 SEHNR and CDR2 FQNEAQ (reference sequence). Trimming shortened V by 6 bases and J by 5 bases, and 7 bases separated the two germline ends. The CDR3 extends over 11 amino acids. CDR3 region: CASSPSTEAFF. In DNA, the CDR3 is TGTGCCAGCAGTCCCAGTACTGAAGCTTTCTTT.

V and J are TRBV11-2 and TRBJ2-3, with TRBD2 matching over 9 bases. The germline gives CDR1 SGHAT, CDR2 FQNNGV. The ends lost 3 bases at V and 2 bases at J; junction bases unmatched: 6. This CDR3 is 16 amino acids long. CDR3 region: CASSLAGGLHTDTQYF. CDR3 nucleotides: TGTGCCAGCAGCTTGGCGGGGGGGCTTCACACAGATACGCAGTATTTT.

The CDR3 protein is CASSPKAGDGEQFF. CDR3 nucleotides: TGTGCCAGCTCACCAAAAGCGGGAGACGGTGAGCAGTTCTTC. The chain employs TRBV18 and TRBJ2-1; 8 bases line up with TRBD2. CDR3 length: 14 amino acids. Germline V gives CDR1 KGHSH, CDR2 LQKENI. V lost 2 bases, J lost 9 bases, and 6 bases stayed unmatched.

The V gene is TRBV15, the J gene TRBJ1-5, with D possibly TRBD1 on 6 matching bases. Per the germline V gene, CDR1 is LNHNV and CDR2 is YYDKDF (reference sequence). V gave up 0 bases and J gave up 3 bases, with 12 bases separating them. The CDR3 loop spans 16 amino acids. The CDR3 DNA follows: TGTGCCACCAGCAGAGACCCGGGACAACCCAATCAGCCCCAGCATTTT. The encoded protein is CATSRDPGQPNQPQHF. Full variable domain (remainder filled in from reference TRBV15 and TRBJ1-5): DAMVIQNPRYQVTQFGKPVTLSCSQTLNHNVMYWYQQKSSQAPKLLFHYYDKDFNNEADTPDNFQSRRPNTSFCFLDIRSPGLGDTAMYLCATSRDPGQPNQPQHFGDGTRLSIL.

The chain has TRBV6-5 and TRBJ1-4, with D possibly being TRBD1 (6 bases). V shed 4 bases and J shed 8 bases, with 14 bases lying between them. Germline V gene sequence: CDR1 MNHEY, CDR2 SVGAGI. CDR3 size: 14 residues. CDR3 nucleotide sequence: TGTGCCAGCAGTTCCCAACAGGGTTTGGAAAAACTGTTTTTT. This translates into CASSSQQGLEKLFF.

The J gene is TRBJ1-3, the V gene TRBV28; 7 bases align to TRBD1. The V gene's germline CDR1 is MDHEN and CDR2 SYDVKM. V lost 6 bases to trimming and J lost 0 bases; unmatched junction nucleotides: 2. This CDR3 spans 14 amino acids. CDR3 sequence (DNA): TGTGCCAGCAGAGGGGACAGCTCTGGAAACACCATATATTTT. Translated, it gives CASRGDSSGNTIYF.

The chain is built from TRBV5-1 and TRBJ1-1, with TRBD1 matching over 9 bases. Germline CDR1 reads SGHRS; CDR2 reads YFSETQ. V dropped 0 bases and J dropped 8; count of bases not matched to a gene: 17. This CDR3 contains 18 residues. The CDR3 bases are TGCGCCAGCAGCTTGGCCGACAGGGGGTCGAGCCACCAGCGGGAAGCTTTCTTT. As protein: CASSLADRGSSHQREAFF.

In its sample, this clone was seen once. The J gene is TRBJ2-1, the V gene TRBV19; 10 bases are a match to TRBD2. V shed 6 bases, J shed 8 bases, and the junction held 10 bases outside the gene matches. The CDR3 is made up of 15 amino acids. The germline gives CDR1 LNHDA, CDR2 SQIVND (reference sequence). CDR3 in DNA: TGTGCCAGTAGGGAACTAGCGGGAATCGTAGATGAGCAGTTCTTC. Translated: CASRELAGIVDEQFF.

CDR3 protein: CASSAQGAAGNIQYF. The CDR3 bases are TGTGCCAGCAGTGCACAGGGGGCTGCGGGAAACATTCAGTACTTC. The chain recombines TRBV25-1 with TRBJ2-4; 9 nucleotides agree with TRBD1. CDR1 is MGHDK, CDR2 SYGVNS, per germline. There are 15 residues in the CDR3. Trimming took 4 bases from V and 6 from J; bases not matched to a gene: 7.

The DNA for the CDR3 is TGTGCCACCAGCCCGGGAAGGGGGCTGGGTGGCTACACCTTC. This encodes CATSPGRGLGGYTF. The genes are TRBV24-1 and TRBJ1-2, with 7 bases matching TRBD1. The germline CDR1 and CDR2 sequences are KGHDR and SFDVKD. This CDR3 region has 14 residues. Unmatched junction bases numbered 11, after V lost 7 bases and J lost 7 bases.

The CDR3 loop is CASSSLKKGNNNEKLFF. The CDR3 nucleotides are TGTGCCAGCAGCTCACTCAAAAAGGGGAATAATAATGAAAAACTGTTTTTT. The rearrangement links TRBV11-2 to TRBJ1-4; D may be TRBD1 (5 bases). The CDR3 contains 17 residues. Germline V CDR1 and CDR2: SGHAT, FQNNGV. V was pared by 4 bases and J by 4 bases, with 19 bases between.

V usage is TRBV29-1 and J usage is TRBJ1-5; 9 bases agree with TRBD1. The CDR3 is 13 amino acids. Germline V lookup: CDR1 SQVTM, CDR2 ANQGSEA. The ends lost 6 bases at V and 4 bases at J; junction bases unmatched: 4. CDR3 sequence (DNA): TGCAGCGTACAGACAGGGGGGAATCAGCCCCAGCATTTT. Translated: CSVQTGGNQPQHF.

V is TRBV29-1 and J is TRBJ1-2, with 7 bases that match TRBD1. With 7 bases clipped from V and 7 bases from J, the junction kept 9 bases outside the gene matches. Germline V gene data show CDR1 as SQVTM and CDR2 as ANQGSEA. This CDR3 has 12 amino acids. The CDR3 nucleotides are TGCAGCGCAGGGACCGGACAGGCTGGCTACACCTTC. Residues: CSAGTGQAGYTF.

The chain employs TRBV30 and TRBJ2-7, with a tentative D call TRBD2 (5 bases). The V gene's germline CDR1 is GTSNPN and CDR2 SVGIG (reference sequence). The CDR3 spans 13 residues. Trimming cost V 4 bases and J 0 bases, with 10 bases left between them. The CDR3 loop is CAWTRESSYEQYF. The CDR3 DNA is TGTGCCTGGACGAGGGAGAGCTCCTACGAGCAGTACTTC.

The chain recombines TRBV7-9 with TRBJ1-2; D ambiguous. Germline V gene lookup returns CDR1 SEHNR and CDR2 FQNEAQ (reference sequence). The CDR3 is 11 amino acids. Trimming left V 5 bases short and J 9 bases short, with 10 bases between. DNA of the CDR3: TGTGCCAGCAGCCTATCGGGTAGCTACACCTTC. It yields the protein CASSLSGSYTF.

The V gene is TRBV5-1, the J gene TRBJ1-2, with D possibly matching TRBD1 (5 bases). CDR1 SGHRS and CDR2 YFSETQ come from the germline V gene. CDR3 length equals 17 residues. Between the trimmed V and J ends, which lost 3 bases and 3 bases, there was a span of 21 bases. CDR3 in DNA: TGCGCCAGCAGCTCGCCCTTAAGGGGCTTTCAGGACTATGGCTACACCTTC. This gives the protein CASSSPLRGFQDYGYTF.

The CDR3 is CASSVQGMDTEAFF. The CDR3 region has the DNA TGCGCCAGCAGCGTACAGGGGATGGACACTGAAGCTTTCTTT. The J gene is TRBJ1-1, the V gene TRBV5-1; TRBD1 matches at 7 bases. V gave up 4 bases and J gave up 3 bases; unmatched junction bases: 6. The germline V gene has CDR1 SGHRS and CDR2 YFSETQ. The CDR3 is 14 residues long.

This clone was detected a few times. The sample carries other DNA sequences with the same CDR3. The chain links TRBV19 to TRBJ1-2, with TRBD1 matching over 7 bases. The CDR3 consists of 14 residues. Trimming took 5 bases from V and 3 from J; bases not matched to a gene: 6. The germline V gene encodes CDR1 LNHDA and CDR2 SQIVND (reference sequence). CDR3 loop: CASSPRGRDYGYTF. CDR3 DNA sequence: TGTGCCAGTAGTCCGAGGGGGCGAGACTATGGCTACACCTTC.

CDR3 sequence: CAWRTGTGLIGLQYF. In DNA form, the CDR3 reads TGTGCCTGGAGGACCGGGACAGGGTTGATTGGGCTGCAGTATTTT. This chain links TRBV30 with TRBJ2-3, with 9 bases fitting TRBD1. The CDR3 is 15 amino acids. Looked up from germline, CDR1 is GTSNPN and CDR2 is SVGIG (reference sequence). The V segment lost 3 bases and the J segment 11 bases; nucleotides outside the gene matches: 15.

The rearrangement uses TRBV29-1 and TRBJ1-2, with TRBD1 matching over 7 bases. The CDR3 runs to 11 residues. The germline V gene has CDR1 SQVTM and CDR2 ANQGSEA. J was trimmed by 2 bases and V by 6 bases; bases with no gene match: 0. CDR3: CSVDRNYGYTF. CDR3 nucleotides: TGCAGCGTGGACAGGAACTATGGCTACACCTTC.

This clone was seen once. J is TRBJ2-1 and V is TRBV19, with 7 bases aligning to TRBD1. The CDR3 consists of 15 residues. V gave up 0 bases and J gave up 2 bases; unmatched junction bases: 1. Germline assignment: CDR1 LNHDA and CDR2 SQIVND (reference sequence). CDR3 nucleotides: TGTGCCAGTAGTATAGAGGACAGGCCCTACAATGAGCAGTTCTTC. Its translation: CASSIEDRPYNEQFF.

This chain uses TRBV18 with TRBJ2-1, with TRBD2 matching 11 bases. This CDR3 spans 16 amino acids. Trimming removed 1 base from V and 10 bases from J; junction bases left unmatched: 9. Germline lookup yields CDR1 KGHSH and CDR2 LQKENI. The CDR3 sequence: CASSPLAGGLSGEQFF. The CDR3 DNA follows: TGTGCCAGCTCACCACTAGCGGGAGGGTTATCCGGGGAGCAGTTCTTC. The full variable domain, rest sourced from reference TRBV18 and TRBJ2-1, is NAGVMQNPRHLVRRRGQEARLRCSPMKGHSHVYWYRQLPEEGLKFMVYLQKENIIDESGMPKERFSAEFPKEGPSILRIQQVVRGDSAAYFCASSPLAGGLSGEQFFGPGTRLTVL.

The chain has TRBV7-2 and TRBJ1-2; 10 positions match TRBD1. Germline V gives CDR1 SGHTA, CDR2 FQGNSA. Trimming cost V 1 base and J 3 bases; bases outside gene matches: 5. The CDR3 consists of 16 residues. The DNA of the CDR3 is TGTGCCAGCAGCTTAGGAGACAGGGGGCTGGACTATGGCTACACCTTC. Protein product: CASSLGDRGLDYGYTF.

CDR3: CASSIGGVPSTDTQYF. DNA for the CDR3: TGTGCCAGTAGTATAGGGGGAGTTCCTAGCACAGATACGCAGTATTTT. The chain carries TRBV19 and TRBJ2-3; the D gene is possibly TRBD2 (5 bases). The germline gives CDR1 LNHDA, CDR2 SQIVND (reference sequence). V lost 1 base and J 0 bases, leaving 11 bases between the germline ends. The CDR3 spans 16 residues.

V is TRBV4-1 and J is TRBJ2-1, with 9 positions matching TRBD1. The CDR3 totals 18 residues. Germline loops: CDR1 MGHRA, CDR2 YSYEKL. J lost 3 bases, V lost 3 bases, and 12 bases had no gene match. CDR3 DNA sequence: TGCGCCAGCAGCCATCTAGGTCTGGGGGGACAGGGCTACAATGAGCAGTTCTTC. This codes for CASSHLGLGGQGYNEQFF.

The V and J genes are TRBV5-6 and TRBJ1-5; the match to TRBD1 covers 7 bases. J lost 3 bases, V lost 2 bases, and 8 bases had no gene match. Germline lookup yields CDR1 SGHDT and CDR2 YYEEEE. The CDR3 spans 16 residues. The CDR3 nucleotides are TGTGCCAGCAGCTTATGGGACAGACACTACAATCAGCCCCAGCATTTT. Translation gives CASSLWDRHYNQPQHF.